The sequence of this T cell receptor beta chain was determined in a study of technical replicates of blood from a few donors. Assay used: immunoSEQ multiplex PCR; TCRdb lists only in-frame clones, some missing. The data show about 75,000 clones, with approximately 97% seen just once and approximately 0.3% held by the top ten. In germline, CDR1 is MDHEN, CDR2 SYDVKM. The CDR3 has 11 amino acids. V was cut by 5 bases and J by 6 bases, with 7 bases left in between. V gene TRBV28 combines with J gene TRBJ1-2; D is ambiguous. The TCR was taken from a human donor in good health. Source material: T cells isolated from PBMCs. In DNA form, the CDR3 reads TGTGCCAGCAGTCCCGGGGATGGCTACACCTTC. Its protein product is CASSPGDGYTF.